The T cell receptor beta chain under discussion was sequenced for a study of T cells in Graves' hyperthyroidism and ophthalmopathy. Authors of the study amplified TCR beta CDR3 regions from RNA transcripts. In the first-round RT-PCR of the TCR CDR3, the HTBI primer set was used. TCRdb re-derived calls from the multiplex PCR reads in MiXCR, one entry per CDR3 protein. The table includes hundreds of thousands of distinct CDR3 sequences, nearly 45% detected once. The material sequenced was peripheral blood or thyroid tissue (not recorded which). The TCR sequence derives from an adult man with Graves' disease, either hyperthyroidism or ophthalmopathy (not recorded which).

In nucleotides, the CDR3 is TGTGCCAGCAGCCAGACAGGGAGTAATTCACCCCTCCACTTT. Its translation is CASSQTGSNSPLHF. J is TRBJ1-6 and V is TRBV6-6; the match to TRBD1 covers 7 bases. This CDR3 has 14 residues. Germline assignment: CDR1 MNHNY and CDR2 SVGAGI (reference sequence). Losses at the gene ends were 6 bases for V and 6 bases for J; bases not matched to a gene: 5.